This T cell receptor beta chain is drawn from a study of PD-L1 blockade in urothelial cancer (TCRdb year 2017). For the study in its entirety: Therapy was started at some point between 2014 and 2016 for all patients, and atezolizumab 1,200 mg was administered intravenously every 3 weeks. Twenty-five of 29 patients were males with bladder-origin urothelial cancer, and about 60% of the roughly 30 reported a prior smoking history. An ECOG performance status of 0 or 1 was recorded for the patients, and 0 to 3 prior chemotherapy regimens had been received by the patients. Blood samples were analyzed 3 weeks after the start of treatment (second dose) and 6 weeks after the start of treatment. A median of around 150,000 T cells and 65,000 to 90,000 unique TCRs was obtained from blood samples, and a median clonality of approximately 0.08 was observed. The study was an exploratory multi-omic analysis of somatic, immune and clinical correlates of response to PD-L1 blockade with atezolizumab in urothelial cancer. Pretreatment tumor samples and matched peripheral blood, collected serially before and after atezolizumab treatment, underwent TCR sequencing. Durable clinical benefit was defined as progression-free survival longer than 6 months, and TCR features were also tested against progression-free and overall survival. In the same patients, pretreatment tumors underwent whole exome sequencing and RNA sequencing in addition to TCR sequencing. Durable clinical benefit was achieved by nine patients but not by the remaining 20. Under 30 patients had pretreatment blood TCR-seq, some 25 had at least one posttreatment blood collection, and some 25 had tumor TCR-seq. What the work shows at the level of the full study, not this receptor alone: Small sample size (n ≈ 30) and many exploratory analyses mean the results are intended to be hypothesis-generating. At 3 weeks after the start of treatment, tumor-associated TCR clones in peripheral blood had expanded more in patients with durable benefit (n ≈ 20, p = 0.022). A pretreatment peripheral blood TCR clonality below the median was linked to improved progression-free and overall survival.

For this clone: Its cognate antigen has yet to be identified. It has no much larger one-base neighbor in the sample; base qualities were not kept.

To estimate absolute template abundance from read counts, synthetic TCR analog templates were spiked into each PCR. Using the immunoSEQ assay, TCRbeta CDR3 regions were amplified from genomic DNA with bias-controlled V and J gene primers. Rearranged TCRbeta segments were sequenced at approximately 20X coverage. Under the source paper's analysis protocol: Sequencing errors were corrected by clustering, and CDR3s were annotated against IMGT so that V, D and J genes could be assigned. Only productive TCRbeta rearrangements were used in downstream analyses, excluding out-of-frame or stop-codon sequences. Clonality was calculated as one minus the Shannon entropy normalized by the log of the number of unique productive sequences. Clones differing between time points or between blood and tumor were identified by Fisher's exact test with Benjamini-Hochberg correction at adjusted p below 0.01. In its TCRdb copy, this immuneACCESS table keeps in-frame sequences only and misses some clones. Where compared with another copy, unresolved V genes explain less than half of these, and the others have no known cause. V and J calls and clone size are as listed in that table; D and trimming were resolved from the DNA. The sample table holds 35,000 to 45,000 clones, of which 80% to 90% were seen once. The ten largest account for roughly 7% of the sample.

Reading the label with the study, this specimen's time point is: pretreatment peripheral blood. The cohort included 29 patients with locally advanced or metastatic urothelial carcinoma who were treated at Memorial Sloan Kettering on a trial protocol. Peripheral blood mononuclear cells were collected pretreatment and during treatment, at between 1 and 8 total time points per patient. The Qiagen DNeasy Blood extraction kit was used to purify genomic DNA from total PBMCs and from tumor samples. PBMCs were collected pretreatment and during treatment, and were isolated and stored as previously described. Including the terminal cysteine and phenylalanine, the CDR3 comprises 15 residues. Of the read, only the CDR3 DNA is kept; its 45 bases are in frame from base 1. For CDR1 and CDR2, the germline V gene lists KGHSH and LQKENI. The trim is 5 bases for V and 4 bases for J, with a gap of 17 bases between the germline ends.

This receptor was obtained from a man between 60 and 75 years old with urothelial cancer. This receptor chain uses TRBV18 and TRBJ1-2; the D segment cannot be called with confidence. The sample in question was PBMCs, obtained around atezolizumab (anti-PD-L1) treatment. The bases are TGTGCCAGCTCATACCCAGAGGCCGGGTTCTATGGCTACACCTTC. It is translated as CASSYPEAGFYGYTF.